The rows below give T cell receptor beta chains drawn from one sample of a study of shared clonotypes between healthy human individuals. TCRdb's copy holds only in-frame clones and misses some; the assay was immunoSEQ multiplex PCR. The data show approximately 2.1 million clones, more than 80% seen once. What was sequenced was naive CD4+ T cells from PBMCs. The receptors derive from a man between 18 and 35 years old in good health. Some clones in this sample may be carry-over from other donors' samples. Each CDR3 is given with its conserved first and last residue. D genes are given only for firm matches.

D: NA; V: TRBV5-1; J: TRBJ1-1; DNA: TGCGCCAGCAGCTTGGAAGTCGATGCGGGGAACACTGAAGCTTTCTTT; CDR3: CASSLEVDAGNTEAFF
D: NA; V: TRBV5-6; J: TRBJ2-1; DNA: TGTGCCAGCTCGTTACGGACGCGGCCGGGGGAGCAGTTCTTC; CDR3: CASSLRTRPGEQFF
D: NA; V: TRBV7-3; J: TRBJ2-3; DNA: TGTGCCAGCAGCCTGGGGGCTAGGCGGGTAGATACGCAGTATTTT; CDR3: CASSLGARRVDTQYF
D: TRBD2; V: TRBV15; J: TRBJ2-3; DNA: TGTGCCACCAGCAGACTAGCGGGCACAGATACGCAGTATTTT; CDR3: CATSRLAGTDTQYF
D: NA; V: TRBV5-1; J: TRBJ2-3; DNA: TGCGCCAGCAGCTTGTACGGCTCCGAGAGGGCAGATACGCAGTATTTT; CDR3: CASSLYGSERADTQYF
D: NA; V: TRBV30; J: TRBJ2-5; DNA: TGTGCCTGGAGTGTTTTACGGATCCAAGAGACCCAGTACTTC; CDR3: CAWSVLRIQETQYF
D: TRBD1; V: TRBV10-3; J: TRBJ1-3; DNA: TGTGCCATCAGAGGGACAGGCTCTGGAAACACCATATATTTT; CDR3: CAIRGTGSGNTIYF
D: TRBD1; V: TRBV7-6; J: TRBJ2-7; DNA: TGTGCCAGCAGCCCTACGACAGGGCACGAGCAGTACTTC; CDR3: CASSPTTGHEQYF
D: TRBD2; V: TRBV5-1; J: TRBJ2-3; DNA: TGCGCCAGCAGCTTGGTACTAGCGGGAACAGCAGATACGCAGTATTTT; CDR3: CASSLVLAGTADTQYF
D: NA; V: TRBV6-6; J: TRBJ2-7; DNA: TGTGCCAGCAGTTACGGGAGGGGGGTTTACGAGCAGTACTTC; CDR3: CASSYGRGVYEQYF
D: TRBD1; V: TRBV27; J: TRBJ2-7; DNA: TGTGCCAGCAGTCCTCACGACAGGGGCTCCTACGAGCAGTACTTC; CDR3: CASSPHDRGSYEQYF